These T cell receptor beta chains were read from a single sample in a study of blood T cell repertoires in COVID-19. Assay: immunoSEQ multiplex PCR; the TCRdb copy retains only in-frame clones and omits some. Here the sample spans some 200,000 clones, 84% being singletons. The sample taken for sequencing was peripheral blood. All receptors derive from a woman in her 70s with COVID-19, enrolled during active disease. Both conserved end residues are trimmed from each CDR3.

j_gene: TRBJ1-1; v_gene: TRBV19; CDR3aa: ASSPQGGRTEAF
j_gene: TRBJ2-2; v_gene: TRBV12-5; CDR3aa: ASDGKTSGVPGELF
j_gene: TRBJ1-1; v_gene: TRBV10-2; CDR3aa: ASIGVGTEAF
j_gene: TRBJ2-1; v_gene: TRBV5-1; CDR3aa: ASSFVPQYQAYNEQF
j_gene: TRBJ1-1; v_gene: TRBV29-1; CDR3aa: SVERGMGTEAF
j_gene: TRBJ2-5; v_gene: TRBV9; CDR3aa: ASSRSGTGSGETQY
j_gene: TRBJ2-1; v_gene: TRBV5-1; CDR3aa: ASRNTPSGSSYNEQF
j_gene: TRBJ1-5; v_gene: TRBV19; CDR3aa: ASTYRGGSNQPQH
j_gene: TRBJ1-5; v_gene: TRBV3-1/TRBV3-2; CDR3aa: ASSPPGQGGQPQH
j_gene: TRBJ1-1; v_gene: TRBV2; CDR3aa: ASRDGTGKSSEAF
j_gene: TRBJ1-4; v_gene: TRBV18; CDR3aa: ASSPGAENEKLF
j_gene: TRBJ1-2; v_gene: TRBV5-8; CDR3aa: ASREWALQTNYGYT
j_gene: TRBJ2-5; v_gene: TRBV20-1; CDR3aa: SASHGGGDLGGETQY
j_gene: TRBJ2-4; v_gene: TRBV10-3; CDR3aa: ATSGTGGILGNIQY
j_gene: TRBJ1-5; v_gene: TRBV10-3; CDR3aa: AISELRENQPQH
j_gene: TRBJ2-7; v_gene: TRBV7-9; CDR3aa: ASRSTGAPYEQY
j_gene: TRBJ2-7; v_gene: TRBV28; CDR3aa: ATCPRGSSYEQY
j_gene: TRBJ1-3; v_gene: TRBV19; CDR3aa: ASSGTLSGNTIY
j_gene: TRBJ2-7; v_gene: TRBV11-2; CDR3aa: ASSRWTSGRDEQY
j_gene: TRBJ1-1; v_gene: TRBV10-3; CDR3aa: AISDGQGNSEAF
j_gene: TRBJ2-1; v_gene: TRBV15; CDR3aa: ATSRDLIAGGNEQF
j_gene: TRBJ2-2; v_gene: TRBV5-1; CDR3aa: ASLGQGTGELF
j_gene: TRBJ1-2; v_gene: TRBV19; CDR3aa: ASRIGAPYYGYT
j_gene: TRBJ2-7; v_gene: TRBV28; CDR3aa: ATTSGSRYEQY
j_gene: TRBJ1-5; v_gene: TRBV6-1; CDR3aa: ASSEALQRNQPQH
j_gene: TRBJ1-5; v_gene: TRBV3-1/TRBV3-2; CDR3aa: ASSPTLDSSNQPQH
j_gene: TRBJ1-5; v_gene: TRBV3-1/TRBV3-2; CDR3aa: ASSQGRGGNQPQH
j_gene: TRBJ2-5; v_gene: TRBV19; CDR3aa: ASSTDGGTQY
j_gene: TRBJ2-3; v_gene: TRBV28; CDR3aa: ASSLGLAGMDTQY
j_gene: TRBJ2-3; v_gene: TRBV7-9; CDR3aa: ASSLVGVTDTQY
j_gene: TRBJ1-1; v_gene: TRBV6-5; CDR3aa: ASSYTERAEAF
j_gene: TRBJ1-5; v_gene: TRBV27; CDR3aa: ASSLGDQPQH
j_gene: TRBJ2-1; v_gene: TRBV25-1; CDR3aa: ASSVHPDSNEQF
j_gene: TRBJ2-5; v_gene: TRBV6-6; CDR3aa: ASRSGDQETQY
j_gene: TRBJ1-2; v_gene: TRBV3-1/TRBV3-2; CDR3aa: ASSQRSPSANYGYT
j_gene: TRBJ1-6; v_gene: TRBV28; CDR3aa: ASSLRKDRPH
j_gene: TRBJ1-1; v_gene: TRBV16; CDR3aa: ASSPGQTNTEAF
j_gene: TRBJ2-5; v_gene: TRBV6-5; CDR3aa: ASSSNRELETQY
j_gene: TRBJ1-1; v_gene: TRBV18; CDR3aa: ASSPGQGFEAF
j_gene: TRBJ1-1; v_gene: TRBV5-1; CDR3aa: ASSLVEGRSREAF
j_gene: TRBJ2-3; v_gene: TRBV2; CDR3aa: ASSADRSDTQY
j_gene: TRBJ1-5; v_gene: TRBV24-1; CDR3aa: ATSQDSNQPQH
j_gene: TRBJ2-1; v_gene: TRBV5-1; CDR3aa: ASSSVTPSSYNEQF